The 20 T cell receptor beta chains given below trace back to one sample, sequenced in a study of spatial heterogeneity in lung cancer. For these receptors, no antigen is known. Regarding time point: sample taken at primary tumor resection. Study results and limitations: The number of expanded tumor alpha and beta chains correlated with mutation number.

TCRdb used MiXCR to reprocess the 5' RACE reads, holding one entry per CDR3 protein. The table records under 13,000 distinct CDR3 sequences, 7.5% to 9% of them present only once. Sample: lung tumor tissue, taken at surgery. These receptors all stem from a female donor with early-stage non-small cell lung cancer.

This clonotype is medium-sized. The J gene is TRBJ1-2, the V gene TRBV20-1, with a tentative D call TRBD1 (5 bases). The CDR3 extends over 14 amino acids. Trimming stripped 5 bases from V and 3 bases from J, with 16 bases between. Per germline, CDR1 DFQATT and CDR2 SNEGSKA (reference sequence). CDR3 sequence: CSAAAAGRDYGYTF. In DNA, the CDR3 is TGCAGTGCTGCTGCTGCCGGCAGGGACTATGGCTACACCTTC.

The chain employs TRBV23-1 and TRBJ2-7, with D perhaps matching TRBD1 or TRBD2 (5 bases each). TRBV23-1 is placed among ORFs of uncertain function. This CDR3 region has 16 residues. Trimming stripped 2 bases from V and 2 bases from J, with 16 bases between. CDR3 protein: CASSQPREGRAYEQYF. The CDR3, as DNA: TGCGCCAGCAGTCAACCCCGCGAGGGCAGGGCCTACGAGCAGTACTTC.

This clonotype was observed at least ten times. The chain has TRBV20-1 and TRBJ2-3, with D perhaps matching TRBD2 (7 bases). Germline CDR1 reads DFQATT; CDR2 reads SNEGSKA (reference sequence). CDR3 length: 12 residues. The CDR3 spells CSRRGGADTQYF. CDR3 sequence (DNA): TGCAGCCGGAGGGGGGGCGCAGATACGCAGTATTTT.

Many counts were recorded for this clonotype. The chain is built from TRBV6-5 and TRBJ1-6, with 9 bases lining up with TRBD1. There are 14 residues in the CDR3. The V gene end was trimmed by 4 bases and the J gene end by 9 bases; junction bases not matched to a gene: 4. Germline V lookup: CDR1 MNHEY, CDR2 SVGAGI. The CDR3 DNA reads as TGTGCCAGCAGTTTCCGGACAGGGGCTTCACCCCTCCACTTT. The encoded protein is CASSFRTGASPLHF.

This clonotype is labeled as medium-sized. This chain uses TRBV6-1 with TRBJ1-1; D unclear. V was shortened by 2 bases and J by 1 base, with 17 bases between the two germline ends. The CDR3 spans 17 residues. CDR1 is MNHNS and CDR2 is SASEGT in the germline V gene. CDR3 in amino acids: CASSESPQQVPNTEAFF. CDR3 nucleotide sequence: TGTGCCAGCAGTGAATCACCCCAGCAGGTACCGAACACTGAAGCTTTCTTT.

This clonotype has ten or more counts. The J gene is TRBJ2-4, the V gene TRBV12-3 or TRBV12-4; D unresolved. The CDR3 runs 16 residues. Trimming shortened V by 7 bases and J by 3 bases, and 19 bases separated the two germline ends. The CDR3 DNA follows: TGTGCCAGCAAGCCCCAATCTCCCGCGGACAAAAACATTCAGTACTTC. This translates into CASKPQSPADKNIQYF.

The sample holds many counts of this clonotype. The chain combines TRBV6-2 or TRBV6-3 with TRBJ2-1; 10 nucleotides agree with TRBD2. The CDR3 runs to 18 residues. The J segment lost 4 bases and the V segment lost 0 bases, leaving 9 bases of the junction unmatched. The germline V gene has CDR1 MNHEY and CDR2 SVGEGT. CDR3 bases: TGTGCCAGCAGTTACTCGGCCGGGCTAGCGGGGGAGTACAATGAGCAGTTCTTC. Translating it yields CASSYSAGLAGEYNEQFF.

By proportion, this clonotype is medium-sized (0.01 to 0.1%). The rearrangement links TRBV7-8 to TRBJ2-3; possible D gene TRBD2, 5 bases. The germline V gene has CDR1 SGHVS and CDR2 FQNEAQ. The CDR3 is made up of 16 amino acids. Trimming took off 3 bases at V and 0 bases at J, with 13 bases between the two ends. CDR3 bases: TGTGCCAGCAGCTTCAGGCGCCGGACTAGCACAGATACGCAGTATTTT. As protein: CASSFRRRTSTDTQYF.

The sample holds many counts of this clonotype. The CDR3 loop reads CASSLGGGNNEQFF. CDR3 sequence (DNA): TGTGCCAGCAGTTTAGGCGGGGGGAACAATGAGCAGTTCTTC. The chain uses TRBV12-3 or TRBV12-4 and TRBJ2-1, with TRBD2 identical over 8 bases. The V gene end was trimmed by 1 base and the J gene end by 5 bases; junction bases not matched to a gene: 1. This CDR3 region has 14 residues.

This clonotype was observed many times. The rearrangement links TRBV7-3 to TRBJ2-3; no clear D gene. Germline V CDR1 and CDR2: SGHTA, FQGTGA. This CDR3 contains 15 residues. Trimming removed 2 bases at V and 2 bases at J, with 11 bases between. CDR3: CASSLGIAPTDTQYF. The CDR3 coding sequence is TGTGCCAGCAGCTTAGGGATAGCCCCCACAGATACGCAGTATTTT.

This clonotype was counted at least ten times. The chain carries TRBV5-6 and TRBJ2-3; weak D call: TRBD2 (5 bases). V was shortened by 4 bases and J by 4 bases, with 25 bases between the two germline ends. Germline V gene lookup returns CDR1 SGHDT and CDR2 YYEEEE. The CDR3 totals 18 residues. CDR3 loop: CASSPADFGLSVADTQYF. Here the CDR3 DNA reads TGTGCCAGCAGCCCGGCGGACTTCGGTTTAAGTGTGGCAGATACGCAGTATTTT. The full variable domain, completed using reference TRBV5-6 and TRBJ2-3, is DAGVTQSPTHLIKTRGQQVTLRCSPKSGHDTVSWYQQALGQGPQFIFQYYEEEERQRGNFPDRFSGHQFPNYSSELNVNALLLGDSALYLCASSPADFGLSVADTQYFGPGTRLTVL.

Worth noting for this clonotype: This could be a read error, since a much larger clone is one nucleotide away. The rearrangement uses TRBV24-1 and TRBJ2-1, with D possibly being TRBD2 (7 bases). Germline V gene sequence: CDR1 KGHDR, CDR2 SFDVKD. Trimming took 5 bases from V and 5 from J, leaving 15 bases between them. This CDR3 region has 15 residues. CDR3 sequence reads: CATSGKGGPDNEQFF. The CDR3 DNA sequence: TGTGCCACCAGTGGGAAGGGGGGGCCGGACAATGAGCAGTTCTTC.

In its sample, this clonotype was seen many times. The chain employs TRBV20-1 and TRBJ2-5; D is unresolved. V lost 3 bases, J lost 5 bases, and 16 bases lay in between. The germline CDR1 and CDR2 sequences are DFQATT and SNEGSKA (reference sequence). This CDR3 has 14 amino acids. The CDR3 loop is CSASKPVGSETQYF. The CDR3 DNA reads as TGCAGTGCTAGTAAGCCCGTCGGGTCTGAGACCCAGTACTTC.

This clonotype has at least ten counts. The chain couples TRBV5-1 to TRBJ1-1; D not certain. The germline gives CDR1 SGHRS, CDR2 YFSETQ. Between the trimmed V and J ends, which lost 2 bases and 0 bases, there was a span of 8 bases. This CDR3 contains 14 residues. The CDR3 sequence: CASSLQALNTEAFF. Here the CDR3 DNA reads TGCGCCAGCAGCTTACAAGCACTGAACACTGAAGCTTTCTTT.

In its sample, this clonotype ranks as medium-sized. In nucleotides, the CDR3 is TGTGCCAGCAGCTTGGACAGGGGGCGTACCGAGCAGTACTTC. Translating gives CASSLDRGRTEQYF. The rearrangement joins TRBV7-2 to TRBJ2-7; 11 bases line up with TRBD1. V shed 3 bases, J shed 6 bases, and the junction held 4 bases outside the gene matches. Germline V CDR1 and CDR2: SGHTA, FQGNSA. This CDR3 has 14 amino acids.

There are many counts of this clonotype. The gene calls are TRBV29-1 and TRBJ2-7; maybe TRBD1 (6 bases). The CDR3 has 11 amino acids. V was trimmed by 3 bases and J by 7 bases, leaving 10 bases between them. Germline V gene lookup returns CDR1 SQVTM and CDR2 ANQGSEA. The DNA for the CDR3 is TGCAGCGTTGAGTTGGGGGCAGAGCAGTACTTC. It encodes CSVELGAEQYF.

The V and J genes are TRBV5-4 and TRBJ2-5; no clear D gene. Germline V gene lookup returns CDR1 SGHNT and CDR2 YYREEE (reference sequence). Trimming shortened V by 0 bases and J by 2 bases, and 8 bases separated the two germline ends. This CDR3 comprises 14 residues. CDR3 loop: CASSLVGQQETQYF. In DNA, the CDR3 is TGTGCCAGCAGCTTGGTGGGTCAACAAGAGACCCAGTACTTC.

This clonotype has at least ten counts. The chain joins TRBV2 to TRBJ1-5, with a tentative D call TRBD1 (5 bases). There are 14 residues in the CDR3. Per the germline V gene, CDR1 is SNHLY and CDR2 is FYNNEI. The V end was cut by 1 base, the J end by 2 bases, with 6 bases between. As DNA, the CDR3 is TGTGCCAGCAGTGAAGGAGGGGGCAATCAGCCCCAGCATTTT. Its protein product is CASSEGGGNQPQHF.

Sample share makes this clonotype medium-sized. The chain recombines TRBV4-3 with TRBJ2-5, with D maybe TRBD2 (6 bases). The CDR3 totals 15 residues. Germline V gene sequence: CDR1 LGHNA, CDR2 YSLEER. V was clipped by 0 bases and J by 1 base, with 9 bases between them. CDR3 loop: CASSQEGLVQETQYF. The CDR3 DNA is TGCGCCAGCAGCCAAGAGGGACTCGTCCAAGAGACCCAGTACTTC.

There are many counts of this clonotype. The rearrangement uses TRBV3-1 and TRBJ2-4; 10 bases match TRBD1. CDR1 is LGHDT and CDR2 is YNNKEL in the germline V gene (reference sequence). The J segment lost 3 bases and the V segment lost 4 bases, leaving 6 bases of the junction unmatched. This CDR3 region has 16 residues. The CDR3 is CASSPRTGGSKNIQYF. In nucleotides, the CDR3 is TGTGCCAGCAGCCCCCGGACAGGGGGTAGCAAAAACATTCAGTACTTC.